This TCR beta chain emerged from a study of blood T cell repertoires in COVID-19 (dated by TCRdb to the early 2020s). With respect to the entire study: Samples from collaborators originated in the United States, Italy and Spain and spanned both the acute and convalescent phases of COVID-19. The material from the prospective study consisted of cDNA or gDNA derived from T cells, B-cell-depleted T cells, or PBMCs. Subjects who had been exposed to COVID-19, were actively infected with it, or had recovered from it provided the deeply sampled blood TCRbeta repertoires that made up the dataset. The repertoires were released in a freely available public database intended as a resource for research on the immune response to SARS-CoV-2. The samples were drawn from the first 160 participants of the ongoing ImmuneRACE study and from about 1,200 subjects provided by 6 global collaborators. Sample metadata almost always included a de-identified subject ID, COVID-19 status, age in years and sex. Where available, HLA class I and class II types were taken from metadata supplied by the sample provider and were not determined by assay-based typing. Findings and caveats that apply to the study as a whole: The amount of clinical and demographic metadata varied by source and participant and was provided uncurated.

The immunoSEQ Assay, a bias-controlled multiplex PCR, was used to amplify TCRbeta CDR3 regions from genomic DNA. Concerning the study's data processing: Within the assay, amplification of reference gene primers was used to estimate how many nucleated cells each sample contained. To quantify the absolute abundance of each unique TCRbeta CDR3 rearrangement, sequence reads were collapsed and filtered. Productive Simpson clonality was computed per sample as the square root of Simpson's diversity index over productive rearrangements. Here the immuneACCESS table is served through TCRdb, limited to in-frame sequences with V and J called. Missing clones are a known gap in these copies; in checked studies unresolved V genes cover under half, and the rest lacks a known reason. V, J and clone size derive from that table, while D and trimming were established from the DNA sequence. The sample table lists 200,000 to 250,000 clones, about 85% of them with a count of one. The ten biggest clones cover approximately 10% of the sample.

At least ten counts were recorded for this clone. No cognate antigen has been identified for it. It has no much larger one-base neighbor in the sample; base qualities were not kept. Participants in the prospective study were aged about 18 to 89 years, lived in 24 United States geographic areas, and enrolled through a virtual design. In the prospective study, cohorts were assigned on the basis of participant-reported clinical history obtained from a screening survey and a study questionnaire. Recovered participants in ImmuneRACE Cohort 3 were defined as having two consecutive negative NP/OP PCR tests, clearance from a healthcare professional, or resolution of symptoms. In the prospective study, mobile phlebotomists collected whole blood, serum and a nasopharyngeal or oropharyngeal swab from each participant. Prospective study participants could optionally give additional blood draws and questionnaires over an approximately 2-month period. Before DNA extraction, prospective study blood samples were shipped either frozen or at room temperature.

Ends trimmed: V by 7 bases, J by 5 bases; bases unmatched to a gene: 8. Spanning cysteine to phenylalanine, the CDR3 consists of 15 amino acids. The CDR3 DNA has 45 bases and is translated from base 1. As encoded in the germline V gene, CDR1 is SNHLY while CDR2 is FYNNEI. The sequence was collected from a man aged 25 to 40 who had recovered from COVID-19. Material for sequencing was PBMCs or T cells enriched from blood (not recorded which). Here the chain combines TRBV2 and TRBJ2-3; 11 nucleotides in the junction match TRBD2. At the DNA level, the sequence is TGTGCCAGCACTGATAGCGGGGGGGCTGGAGATACGCAGTATTTT. Its protein is CASTDSGGAGDTQYF.